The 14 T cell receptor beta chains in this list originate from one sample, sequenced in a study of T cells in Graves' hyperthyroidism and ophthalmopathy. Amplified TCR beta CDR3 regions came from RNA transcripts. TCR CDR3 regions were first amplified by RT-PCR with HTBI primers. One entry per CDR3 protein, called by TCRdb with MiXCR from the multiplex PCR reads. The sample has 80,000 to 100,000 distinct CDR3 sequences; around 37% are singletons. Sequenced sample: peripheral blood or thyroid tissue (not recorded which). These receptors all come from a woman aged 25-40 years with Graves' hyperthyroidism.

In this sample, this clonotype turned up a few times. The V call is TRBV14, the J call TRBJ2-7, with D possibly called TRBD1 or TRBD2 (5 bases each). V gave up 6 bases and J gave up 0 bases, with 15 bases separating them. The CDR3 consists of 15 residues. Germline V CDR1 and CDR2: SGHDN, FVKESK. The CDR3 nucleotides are TGTGCCAGCAGTTTATCGACGGGGCTCTCCTACGAGCAGTACTTC. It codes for CASSLSTGLSYEQYF.

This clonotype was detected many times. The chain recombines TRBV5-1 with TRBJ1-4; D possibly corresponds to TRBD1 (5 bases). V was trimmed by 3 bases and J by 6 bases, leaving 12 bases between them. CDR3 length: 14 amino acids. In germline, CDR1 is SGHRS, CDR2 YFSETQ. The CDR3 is CASSSDSSYEKLFF. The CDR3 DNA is TGCGCCAGCAGCTCCGACAGTTCCTATGAAAAACTGTTTTTT. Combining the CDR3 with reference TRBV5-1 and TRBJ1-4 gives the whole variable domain KAGVTQTPRYLIKTRGQQVTLSCSPISGHRSVSWYQQTPGQGLQFLFEYFSETQRNKGNFPGRFSGRQFSNSRSEMNVSTLELGDSALYLCASSSDSSYEKLFFGSGTQLSVL.

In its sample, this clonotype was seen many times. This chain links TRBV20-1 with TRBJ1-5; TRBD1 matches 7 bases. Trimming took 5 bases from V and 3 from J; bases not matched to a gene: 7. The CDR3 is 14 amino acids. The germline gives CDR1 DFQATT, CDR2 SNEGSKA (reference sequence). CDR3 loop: CSAAQGGSNQPQHF. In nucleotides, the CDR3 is TGCAGTGCTGCGCAGGGGGGCTCCAATCAGCCCCAGCATTTT.

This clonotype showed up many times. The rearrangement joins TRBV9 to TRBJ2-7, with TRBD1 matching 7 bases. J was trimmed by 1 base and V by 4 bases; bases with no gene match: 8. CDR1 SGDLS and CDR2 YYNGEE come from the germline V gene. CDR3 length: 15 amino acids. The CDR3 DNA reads TGTGCCAGCAGCTCCCCCGGGACAGCGTCCTACGAGCAGTACTTC. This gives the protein CASSSPGTASYEQYF.

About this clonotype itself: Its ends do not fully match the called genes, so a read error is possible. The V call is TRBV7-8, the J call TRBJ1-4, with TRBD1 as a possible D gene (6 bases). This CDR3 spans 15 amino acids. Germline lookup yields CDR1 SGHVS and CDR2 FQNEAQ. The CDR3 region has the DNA TGTGCCAGCAGTCGGGCCGGGGGCTCTAGGGAAAAACTGCTTTTT. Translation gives CASSRAGGSREKLLF. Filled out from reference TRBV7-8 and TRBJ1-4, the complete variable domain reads GAGVSQSPRYKVAKRGQDVALRCDPISGHVSLFWYQQALGQGPEFLTYFQNEAQLDKSGLPSDRFFAERPEGSVSTLKIQRTQQEDSAVYLCASSRAGGSREKLLFGSGTQLSVL.

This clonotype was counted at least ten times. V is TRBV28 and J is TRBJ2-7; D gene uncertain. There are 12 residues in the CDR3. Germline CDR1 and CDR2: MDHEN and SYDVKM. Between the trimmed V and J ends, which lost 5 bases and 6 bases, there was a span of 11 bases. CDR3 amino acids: CASSPRTPEQYF. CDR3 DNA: TGTGCCAGCAGTCCCCGGACGCCCGAGCAGTACTTC.

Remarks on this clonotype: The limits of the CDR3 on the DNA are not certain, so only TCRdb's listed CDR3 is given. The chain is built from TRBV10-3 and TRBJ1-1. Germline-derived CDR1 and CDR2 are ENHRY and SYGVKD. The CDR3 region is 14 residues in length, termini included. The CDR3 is CAICSASSDTEAFF.

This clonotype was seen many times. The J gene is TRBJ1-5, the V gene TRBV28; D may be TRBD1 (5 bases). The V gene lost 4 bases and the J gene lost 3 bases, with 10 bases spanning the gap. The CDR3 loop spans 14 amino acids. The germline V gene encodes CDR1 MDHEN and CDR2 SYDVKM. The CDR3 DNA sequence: TGTGCCAGCAGTTGGGGACCGGACAATCAGCCCCAGCATTTT. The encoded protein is CASSWGPDNQPQHF.

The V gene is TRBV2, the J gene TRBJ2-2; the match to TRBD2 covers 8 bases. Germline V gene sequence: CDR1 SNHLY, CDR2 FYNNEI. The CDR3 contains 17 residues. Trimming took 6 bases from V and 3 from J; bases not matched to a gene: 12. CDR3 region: CASSRGSAGEDTGELFF. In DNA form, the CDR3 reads TGTGCCAGCAGCCGGGGCTCAGCGGGAGAGGACACCGGGGAGCTGTTTTTT.

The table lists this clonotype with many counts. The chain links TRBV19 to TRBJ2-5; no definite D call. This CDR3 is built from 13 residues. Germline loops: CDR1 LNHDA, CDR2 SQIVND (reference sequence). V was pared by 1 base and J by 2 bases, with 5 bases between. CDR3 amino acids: CASSIGQQETQYF. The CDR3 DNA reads TGTGCCAGTAGTATAGGACAACAAGAGACCCAGTACTTC.

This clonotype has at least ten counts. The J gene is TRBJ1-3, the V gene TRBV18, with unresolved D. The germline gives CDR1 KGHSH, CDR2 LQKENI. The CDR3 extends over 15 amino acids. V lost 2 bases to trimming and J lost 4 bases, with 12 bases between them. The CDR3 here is CASSPRATLGNTIYF. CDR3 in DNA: TGTGCCAGCTCACCAAGGGCCACTCTCGGAAACACCATATATTTT.

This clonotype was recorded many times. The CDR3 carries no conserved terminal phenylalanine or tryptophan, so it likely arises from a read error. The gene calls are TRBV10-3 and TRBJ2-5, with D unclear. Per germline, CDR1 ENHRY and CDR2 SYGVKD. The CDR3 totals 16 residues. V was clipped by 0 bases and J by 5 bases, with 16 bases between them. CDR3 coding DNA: TGTGCCATCAGTGAGTCGTTGGTGAGGCGTCGGGAGACCCAGTACCTC. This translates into CAISESLVRRRETQYL.

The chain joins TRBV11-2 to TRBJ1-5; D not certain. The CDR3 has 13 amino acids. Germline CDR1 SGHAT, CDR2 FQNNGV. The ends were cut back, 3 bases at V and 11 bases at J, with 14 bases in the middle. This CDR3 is CASSFSFGETQHF. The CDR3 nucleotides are TGTGCCAGCAGCTTTTCCTTTGGGGAGACCCAGCATTTT.

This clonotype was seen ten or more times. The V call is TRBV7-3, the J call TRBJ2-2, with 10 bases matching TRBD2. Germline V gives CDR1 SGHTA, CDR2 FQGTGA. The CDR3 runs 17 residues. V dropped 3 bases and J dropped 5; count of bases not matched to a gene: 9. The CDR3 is CASSLSPGLADTGELFF. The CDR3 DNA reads TGTGCCAGCAGCTTGTCTCCTGGACTAGCGGATACCGGGGAGCTGTTTTTT.